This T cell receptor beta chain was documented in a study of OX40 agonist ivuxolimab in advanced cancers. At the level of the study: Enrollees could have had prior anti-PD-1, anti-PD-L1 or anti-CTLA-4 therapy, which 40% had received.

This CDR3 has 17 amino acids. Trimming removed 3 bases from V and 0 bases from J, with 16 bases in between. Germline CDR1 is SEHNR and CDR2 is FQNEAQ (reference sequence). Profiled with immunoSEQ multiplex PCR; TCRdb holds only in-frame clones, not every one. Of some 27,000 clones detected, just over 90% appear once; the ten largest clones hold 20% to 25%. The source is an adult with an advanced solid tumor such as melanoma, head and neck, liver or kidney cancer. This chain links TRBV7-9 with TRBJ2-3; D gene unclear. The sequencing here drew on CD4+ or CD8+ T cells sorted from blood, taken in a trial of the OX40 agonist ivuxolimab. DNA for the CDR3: TGTGCCAGCAGCTTCGCCCAATGGGCGTCTAGCACAGATACGCAGTATTTT. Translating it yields CASSFAQWASSTDTQYF.